This T cell receptor (beta chain) emerged from a study of graft-versus-host responses after intestinal transplantation (dated by TCRdb to about 2021). Notes on the research overall: The transplants that recipients got were multivisceral, liver-intestinal, or isolated intestinal. Instead of going to the commercial service, samples from a few later patients were sequenced in-house on an Illumina MiSeq and processed with MiXCR. Donor T cell macrochimerism was defined as a peak of at least 4% donor T cells among recipient peripheral blood mononuclear cells. Alloreactive clones were identified by sequencing pre-transplant mixed lymphocyte reaction products and comparing them with unstimulated pre-transplant donor and recipient T cells. Anti-thymocyte globulin induction was given to all recipients, followed by maintenance tacrolimus and steroids for around three years. After intestinal transplantation, graft-versus-host and host-versus-graft alloreactive T cell clones in the graft, circulation and bone marrow were tracked using bulk TCR-beta CDR3 sequencing. A cohort of 24 intestinal transplant recipients, including one retransplant, was enrolled, and a few patients lacking pretransplant specimens were excluded. General conclusions and limits of the study: Conclusions were limited by the relatively low number and heterogeneity of intestinal transplant patients. GvH clones were found in recipient bone marrow, and some of the GvH clones appeared earlier in ileal mucosa or blood, which is consistent with an intestinal mucosal origin. Early after transplant, declines in HvG clones were associated with peak levels of circulating GvH clones. In the allografts of patients with donor T cell macrochimerism, GvH to HvG T cell clonal ratios were high.

Blood samples were collected up to 4 times in the first month after transplant and then at least monthly when available. There are 14 amino acids in the CDR3, from cysteine to phenylalanine inclusive. Only the CDR3 DNA stays, 42 bases, in frame from base 1. Trimming removed 4 bases from V and 2 bases from J, leaving 11 bases between the germline ends. CDR1 and CDR2 (MNHNY, SVGAGI) derive from the germline V gene (reference sequence). The library was generated by the immunoSEQ multiplex PCR assay. Adaptive Biotechnologies carried out high-throughput TCR-beta CDR3 sequencing of genomic DNA for most patients. The authors' analysis ran thus. Adaptive's ImmunoSEQ software supplied the TCR sequencing data for around 19 patients, while MiXCR and VDJtools were used to process a few other patients. Because the origin of CDR3 nucleotide sequences shared between donor and recipient could not be assigned, those sequences were removed. To count as alloreactive, a clone needed at least 2-fold expansion over unstimulated cells and a minimum CFSE-low frequency of 0.002% (template counts) or 0.001% (read counts). A clone was considered mappable if detected in the sequenced pre-transplant spleen, lymph node, or MLR CFSE-low populations of the donor or recipient. Cumulative frequency of alloreactive clones was calculated as a percentage of all sequences weighted by copy number. TCRdb mirrors the immuneACCESS table, restricted to in-frame sequences. Some clones are absent from its copies; in checked studies, under half trace to an unresolved V gene, and the reason for the others is unknown. V and J calls and clone size are copied from that table; D and trimming were computed from the DNA. A total of approximately 28,000 clones appear in this sample, approximately 93% of them only once. The top ten clonotypes cover 0.6% to 0.75% of the sample.

On this clone itself: Its specific antigen is unknown. No quality values exist for individual bases; no much larger clone is one base distant.

This sequence uses TRBV6-6 and TRBJ1-2; the D segment could be TRBD1, given 5 matching bases. The source was PBMCs, collected 66 days after intestinal transplant. The TCR comes from a human patient who received an intestinal transplant, so some T cells may come from the graft donor. Here is the DNA: TGTGCCAGCAGTTCAGGGTTTGTCAACTATGGCTACACCTTC. Its translation reads: CASSSGFVNYGYTF.